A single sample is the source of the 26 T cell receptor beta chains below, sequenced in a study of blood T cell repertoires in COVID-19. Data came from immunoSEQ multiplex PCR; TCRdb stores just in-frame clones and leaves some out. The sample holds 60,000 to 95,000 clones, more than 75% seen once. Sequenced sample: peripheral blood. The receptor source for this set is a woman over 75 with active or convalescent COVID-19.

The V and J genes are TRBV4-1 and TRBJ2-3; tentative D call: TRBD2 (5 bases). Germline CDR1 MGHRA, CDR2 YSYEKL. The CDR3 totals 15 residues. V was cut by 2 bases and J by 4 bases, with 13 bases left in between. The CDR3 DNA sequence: TGCGCCAGCAGCCAAATTCGGGGAACTGCAGATACGCAGTATTTT. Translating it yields CASSQIRGTADTQYF.

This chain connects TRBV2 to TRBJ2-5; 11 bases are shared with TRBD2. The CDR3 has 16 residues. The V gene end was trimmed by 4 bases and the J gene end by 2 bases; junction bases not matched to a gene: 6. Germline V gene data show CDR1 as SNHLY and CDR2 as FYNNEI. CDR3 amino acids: CASSVVTSGAQETQYF. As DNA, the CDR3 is TGTGCCAGCAGTGTCGTGACTAGCGGGGCTCAAGAGACCCAGTACTTC.

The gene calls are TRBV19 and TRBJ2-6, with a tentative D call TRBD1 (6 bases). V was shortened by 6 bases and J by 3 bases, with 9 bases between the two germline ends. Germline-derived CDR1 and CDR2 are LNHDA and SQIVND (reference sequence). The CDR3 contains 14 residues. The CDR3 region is CASSPGDGANVLTF. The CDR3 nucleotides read TGTGCCAGTAGCCCAGGGGATGGGGCCAACGTCCTGACTTTC.

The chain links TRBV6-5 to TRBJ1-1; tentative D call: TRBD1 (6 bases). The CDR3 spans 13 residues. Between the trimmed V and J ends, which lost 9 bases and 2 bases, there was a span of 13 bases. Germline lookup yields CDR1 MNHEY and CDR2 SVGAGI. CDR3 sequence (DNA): TGTGCCAGTAGGGGACACACAAACACTGAAGCTTTCTTT. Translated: CASRGHTNTEAFF.

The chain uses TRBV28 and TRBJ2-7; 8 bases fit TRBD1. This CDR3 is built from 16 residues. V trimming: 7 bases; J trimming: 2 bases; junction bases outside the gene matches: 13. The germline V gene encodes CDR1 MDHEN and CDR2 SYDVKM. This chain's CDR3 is CASTPLTGTGTYEQYF. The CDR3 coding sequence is TGTGCCAGCACCCCTTTAACCGGGACAGGAACCTACGAGCAGTACTTC.

CDR3 protein: CASSLGTRAGYTF. CDR3 sequence (DNA): TGTGCCAGCAGTTTGGGGACAAGAGCAGGCTACACCTTC. The chain joins TRBV12-3 or TRBV12-4 to TRBJ1-2, with D perhaps TRBD1 (6 bases). The CDR3 runs to 13 residues. The V and J ends lost 3 bases and 8 bases respectively, with 13 bases between them.

The CDR3 is CASSLVRNTEAFF. DNA of the CDR3: TGTGCCAGCAGTTTAGTCAGGAACACTGAAGCTTTCTTT. The chain carries TRBV27 and TRBJ1-1; D unclear. The CDR3 is 13 residues long. Deletions cut 2 bases from V and 1 base from J, with 5 bases between. Germline V CDR1 and CDR2: MNHEY, SMNVEV (reference sequence).

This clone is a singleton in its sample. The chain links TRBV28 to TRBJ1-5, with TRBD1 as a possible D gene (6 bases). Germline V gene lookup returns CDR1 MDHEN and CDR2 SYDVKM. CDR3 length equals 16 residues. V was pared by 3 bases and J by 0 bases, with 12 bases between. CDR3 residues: CASSFVDRNSNQPQHF. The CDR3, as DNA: TGTGCCAGCAGTTTCGTGGACAGAAATAGCAATCAGCCCCAGCATTTT.

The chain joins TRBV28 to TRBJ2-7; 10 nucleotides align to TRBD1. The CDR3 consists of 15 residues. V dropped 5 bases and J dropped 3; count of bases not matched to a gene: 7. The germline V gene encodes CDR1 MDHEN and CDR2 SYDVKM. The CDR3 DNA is TGTGCCAGCAGTAATGCCGGGACAGGGGACTACGAGCAGTACTTC. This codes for CASSNAGTGDYEQYF.

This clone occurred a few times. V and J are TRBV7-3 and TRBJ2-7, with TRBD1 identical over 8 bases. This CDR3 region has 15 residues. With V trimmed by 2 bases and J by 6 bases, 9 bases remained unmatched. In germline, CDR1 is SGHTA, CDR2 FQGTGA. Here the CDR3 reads CASSLSPGGLREQYF. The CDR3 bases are TGTGCCAGCAGCTTATCCCCAGGGGGCCTTCGCGAGCAGTACTTC.

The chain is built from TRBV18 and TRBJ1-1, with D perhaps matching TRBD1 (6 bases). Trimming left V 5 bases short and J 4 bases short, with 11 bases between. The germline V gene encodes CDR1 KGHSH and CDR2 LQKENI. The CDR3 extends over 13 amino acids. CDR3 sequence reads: CASSRQGGTEAFF. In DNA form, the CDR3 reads TGTGCCAGCTCAAGGCAAGGGGGCACTGAAGCTTTCTTT.

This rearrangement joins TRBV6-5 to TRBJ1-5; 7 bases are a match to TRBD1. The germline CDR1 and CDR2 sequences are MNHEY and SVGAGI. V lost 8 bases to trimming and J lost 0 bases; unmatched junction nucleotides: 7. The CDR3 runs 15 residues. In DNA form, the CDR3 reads TGTGCCAGCCGAAGGGGACAGTTTAGCAATCAGCCCCAGCATTTT. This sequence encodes CASRRGQFSNQPQHF.

CDR3 in DNA: TGCGCCAGCAGCCAAGATCGGCTAGCGGGGGGGCGGAACATTCAGTACTTC. It specifies CASSQDRLAGGRNIQYF. The rearrangement joins TRBV4-3 to TRBJ2-4; 12 nucleotides align to TRBD2. The CDR3 runs 17 residues. V lost 0 bases to trimming and J lost 7 bases; unmatched junction nucleotides: 7. Per germline, CDR1 LGHNA and CDR2 YSLEER.

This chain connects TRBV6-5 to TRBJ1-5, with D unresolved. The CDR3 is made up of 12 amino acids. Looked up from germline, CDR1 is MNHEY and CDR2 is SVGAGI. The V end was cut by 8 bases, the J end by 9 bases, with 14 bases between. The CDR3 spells CASGRIVGPQHF. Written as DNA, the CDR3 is TGTGCCAGCGGCAGGATTGTGGGGCCCCAGCATTTT.

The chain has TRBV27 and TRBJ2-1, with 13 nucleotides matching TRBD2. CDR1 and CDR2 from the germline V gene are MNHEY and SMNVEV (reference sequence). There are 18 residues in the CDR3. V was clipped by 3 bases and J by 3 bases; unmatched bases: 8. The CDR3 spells CASSLETGLAGNYNEQFF. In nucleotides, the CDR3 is TGTGCCAGCAGTTTGGAGACGGGACTAGCGGGGAACTACAATGAGCAGTTCTTC.

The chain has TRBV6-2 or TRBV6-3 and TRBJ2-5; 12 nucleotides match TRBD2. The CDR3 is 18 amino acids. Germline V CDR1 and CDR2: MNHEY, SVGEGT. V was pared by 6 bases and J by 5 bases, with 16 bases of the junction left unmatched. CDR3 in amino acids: CASRPSGGAVLERETQYF. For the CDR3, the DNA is TGTGCCAGCAGGCCTAGCGGGGGGGCAGTATTGGAACGGGAGACCCAGTACTTC.

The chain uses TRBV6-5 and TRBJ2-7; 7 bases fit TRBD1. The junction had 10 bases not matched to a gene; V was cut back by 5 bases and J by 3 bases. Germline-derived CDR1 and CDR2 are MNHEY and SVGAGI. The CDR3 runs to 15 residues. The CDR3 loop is CASSLRDSGLYEQYF. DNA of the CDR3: TGTGCCAGCAGTCTCCGGGACAGCGGCCTCTACGAGCAGTACTTC.

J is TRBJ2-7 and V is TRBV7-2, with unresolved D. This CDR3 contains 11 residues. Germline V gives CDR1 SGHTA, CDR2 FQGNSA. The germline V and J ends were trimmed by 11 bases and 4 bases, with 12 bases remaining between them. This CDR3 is CASRGGYEQYF. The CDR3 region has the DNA TGTGCCTCAAGAGGCGGATACGAGCAGTACTTC. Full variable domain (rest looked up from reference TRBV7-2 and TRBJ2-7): GAGVSQSPSNKVTEKGKDVELRCDPISGHTALYWYRQSLGQGLEFLIYFQGNSAPDKSGLPSDRFSAERTGGSVSTLTIQRTQQEDSAVYLCASRGGYEQYFGPGTRLTVT.

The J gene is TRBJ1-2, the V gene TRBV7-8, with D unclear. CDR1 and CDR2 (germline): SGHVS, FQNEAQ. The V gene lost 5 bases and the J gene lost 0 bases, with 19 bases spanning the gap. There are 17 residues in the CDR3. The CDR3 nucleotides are TGTGCCAGCAGCCCACGAGTGGCGGCCGCTGCTAACTATGGCTACACCTTC. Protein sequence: CASSPRVAAAANYGYTF.

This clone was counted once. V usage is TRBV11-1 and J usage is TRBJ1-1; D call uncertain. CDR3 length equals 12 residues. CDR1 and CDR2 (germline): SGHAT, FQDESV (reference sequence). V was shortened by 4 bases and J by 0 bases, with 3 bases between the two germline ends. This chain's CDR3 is CASSSVNTEAFF. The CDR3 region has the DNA TGTGCCAGCAGCTCTGTGAACACTGAAGCTTTCTTT.

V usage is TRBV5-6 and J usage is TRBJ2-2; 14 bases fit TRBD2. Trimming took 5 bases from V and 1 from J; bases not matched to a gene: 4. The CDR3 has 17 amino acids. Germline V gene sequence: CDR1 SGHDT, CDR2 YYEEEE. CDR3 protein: CASRQGLAGGNTGELFF. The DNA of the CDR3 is TGTGCCAGCAGACAAGGACTAGCGGGGGGGAACACCGGGGAGCTGTTTTTT.

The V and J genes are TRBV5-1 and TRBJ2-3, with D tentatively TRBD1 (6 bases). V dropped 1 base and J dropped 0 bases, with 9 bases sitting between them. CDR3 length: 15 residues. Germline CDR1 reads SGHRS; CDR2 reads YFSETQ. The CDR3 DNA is TGCGCCAGCAGCTTGCAGGACAGTAGCACAGATACGCAGTATTTT. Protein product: CASSLQDSSTDTQYF.

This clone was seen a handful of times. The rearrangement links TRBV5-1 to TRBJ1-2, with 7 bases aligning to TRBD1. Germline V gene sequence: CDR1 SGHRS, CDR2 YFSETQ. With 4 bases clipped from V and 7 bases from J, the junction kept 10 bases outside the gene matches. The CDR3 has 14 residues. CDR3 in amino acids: CASSGTGTVGGYTF. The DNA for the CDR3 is TGCGCCAGCAGCGGAACCGGGACAGTGGGTGGCTACACCTTC.

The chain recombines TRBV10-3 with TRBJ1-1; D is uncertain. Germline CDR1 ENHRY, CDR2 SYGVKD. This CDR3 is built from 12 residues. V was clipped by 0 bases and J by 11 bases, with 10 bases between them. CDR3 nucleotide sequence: TGTGCCATCAGTGAGTCGGGGAGAGCGGCTTTCTTT. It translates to CAISESGRAAFF.

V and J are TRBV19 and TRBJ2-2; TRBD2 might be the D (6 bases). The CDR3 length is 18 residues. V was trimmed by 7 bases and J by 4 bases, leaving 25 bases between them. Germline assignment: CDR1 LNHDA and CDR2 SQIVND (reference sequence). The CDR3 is CASNIGPVAGWITGELFF. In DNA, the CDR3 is TGTGCCAGTAATATCGGCCCTGTTGCGGGGTGGATCACCGGGGAGCTGTTTTTT.

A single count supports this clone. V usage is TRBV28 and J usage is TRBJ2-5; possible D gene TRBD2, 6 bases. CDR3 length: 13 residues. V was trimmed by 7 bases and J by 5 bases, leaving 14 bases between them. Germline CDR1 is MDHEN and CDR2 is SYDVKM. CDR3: CASITWGEETQYF. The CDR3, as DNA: TGTGCCAGCATTACGTGGGGGGAGGAGACCCAGTACTTC.